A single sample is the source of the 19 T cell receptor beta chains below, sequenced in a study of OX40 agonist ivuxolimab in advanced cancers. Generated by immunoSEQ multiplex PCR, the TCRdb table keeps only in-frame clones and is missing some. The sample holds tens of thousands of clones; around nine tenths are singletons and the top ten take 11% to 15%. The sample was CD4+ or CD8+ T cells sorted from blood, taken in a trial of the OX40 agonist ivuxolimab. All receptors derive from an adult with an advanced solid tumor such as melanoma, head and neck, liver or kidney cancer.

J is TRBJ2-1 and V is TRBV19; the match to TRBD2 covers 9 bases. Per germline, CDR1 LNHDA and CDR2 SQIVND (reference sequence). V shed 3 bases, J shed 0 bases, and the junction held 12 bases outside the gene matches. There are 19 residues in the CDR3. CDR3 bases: TGTGCCAGTAGTATCACCCTTACTAGCGGGTTCAGCTCCTACAATGAGCAGTTCTTC. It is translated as CASSITLTSGFSSYNEQFF.

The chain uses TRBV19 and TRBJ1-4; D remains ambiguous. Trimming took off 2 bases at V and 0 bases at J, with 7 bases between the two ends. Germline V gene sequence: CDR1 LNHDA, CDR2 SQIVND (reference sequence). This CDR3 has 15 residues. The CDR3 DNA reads TGTGCCAGTAGTATAAGGGTCGCAACTAATGAAAAACTGTTTTTT. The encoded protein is CASSIRVATNEKLFF.

The CDR3 nucleotides are TGTGCCAGCAGCTTAGTGACAGGAGAGACCCAGTACTTC. This gives the protein CASSLVTGETQYF. This chain joins TRBV7-6 and TRBJ2-5; D may be TRBD1 (6 bases). The CDR3 runs to 13 residues. The ends were cut back, 1 base at V and 4 bases at J, with 7 bases in the middle. CDR1 and CDR2 (germline): SGHVS, FNYEAQ.

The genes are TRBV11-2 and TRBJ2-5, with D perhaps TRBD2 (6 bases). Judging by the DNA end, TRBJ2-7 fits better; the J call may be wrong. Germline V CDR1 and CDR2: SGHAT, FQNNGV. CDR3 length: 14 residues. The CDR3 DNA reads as TGTGCCAGCAGCTTCTATAGCGGCAACTACGAGCAGTACTTC. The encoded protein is CASSFYSGNYEQYF.

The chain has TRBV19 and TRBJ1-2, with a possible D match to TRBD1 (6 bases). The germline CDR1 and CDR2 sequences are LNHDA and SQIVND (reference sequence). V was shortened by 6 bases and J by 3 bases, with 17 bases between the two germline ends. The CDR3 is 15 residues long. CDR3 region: CASRMTLGGDYGYTF. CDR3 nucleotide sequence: TGTGCCAGTAGAATGACGCTAGGGGGAGACTATGGCTACACCTTC.

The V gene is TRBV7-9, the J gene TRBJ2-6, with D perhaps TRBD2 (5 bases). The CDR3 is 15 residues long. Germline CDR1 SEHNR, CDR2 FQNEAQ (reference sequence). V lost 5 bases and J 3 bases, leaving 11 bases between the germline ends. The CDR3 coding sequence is TGTGCCAGCAGCGCCCCCCGGGGTGGGGCCAACGTCCTGACTTTC. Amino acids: CASSAPRGGANVLTF.

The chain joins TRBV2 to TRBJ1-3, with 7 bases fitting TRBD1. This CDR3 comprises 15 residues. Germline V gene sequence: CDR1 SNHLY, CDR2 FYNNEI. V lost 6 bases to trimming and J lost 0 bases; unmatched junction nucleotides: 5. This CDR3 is CASRDGTVSGNTIYF. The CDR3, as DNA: TGTGCCAGCAGAGACGGGACAGTCTCTGGAAACACCATATATTTT.

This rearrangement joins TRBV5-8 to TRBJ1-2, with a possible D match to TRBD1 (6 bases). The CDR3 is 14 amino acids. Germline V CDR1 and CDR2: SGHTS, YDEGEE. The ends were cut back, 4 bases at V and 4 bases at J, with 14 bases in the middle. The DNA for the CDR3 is TGTGCCAGCAGCGCCTACGGACAGATCTATGGCTACACCTTC. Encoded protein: CASSAYGQIYGYTF.

CDR3 residues: CASSQNPTGSPYEQYF. The CDR3 region has the DNA TGTGCCAGCAGCCAAAATCCGACAGGGAGCCCCTACGAGCAGTACTTC. This rearrangement joins TRBV5-6 to TRBJ2-7; 7 positions match TRBD1. CDR1 and CDR2 from the germline V gene are SGHDT and YYEEEE. J was trimmed by 2 bases and V by 4 bases; bases with no gene match: 12. This CDR3 is 16 amino acids long.

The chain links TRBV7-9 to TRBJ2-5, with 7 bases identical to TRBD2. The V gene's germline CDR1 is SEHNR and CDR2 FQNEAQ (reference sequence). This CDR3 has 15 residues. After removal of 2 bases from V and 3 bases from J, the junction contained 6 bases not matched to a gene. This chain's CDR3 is CASSLSAGLKETQYF. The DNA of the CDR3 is TGTGCCAGCAGCTTATCAGCGGGACTCAAAGAGACCCAGTACTTC.

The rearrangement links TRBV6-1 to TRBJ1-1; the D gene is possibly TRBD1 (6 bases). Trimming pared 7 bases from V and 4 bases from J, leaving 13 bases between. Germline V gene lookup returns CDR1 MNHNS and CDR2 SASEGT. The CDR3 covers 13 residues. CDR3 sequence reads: CASTLTGSTEAFF. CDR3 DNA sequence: TGTGCCAGCACTCTCACAGGGAGCACTGAAGCTTTCTTT.

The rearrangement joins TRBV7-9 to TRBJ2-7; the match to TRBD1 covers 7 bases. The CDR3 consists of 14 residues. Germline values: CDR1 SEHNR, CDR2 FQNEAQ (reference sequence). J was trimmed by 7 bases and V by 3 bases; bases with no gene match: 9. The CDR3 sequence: CASSLKGTVWEQYF. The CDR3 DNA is TGTGCCAGCAGCTTGAAAGGGACAGTCTGGGAGCAGTACTTC.

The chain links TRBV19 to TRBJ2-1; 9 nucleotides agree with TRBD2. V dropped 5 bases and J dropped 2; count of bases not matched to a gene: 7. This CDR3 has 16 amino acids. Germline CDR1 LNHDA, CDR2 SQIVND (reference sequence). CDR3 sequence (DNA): TGTGCCAGTAGTGCAAGACTAGCGGATCCCTACAATGAGCAGTTCTTC. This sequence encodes CASSARLADPYNEQFF.

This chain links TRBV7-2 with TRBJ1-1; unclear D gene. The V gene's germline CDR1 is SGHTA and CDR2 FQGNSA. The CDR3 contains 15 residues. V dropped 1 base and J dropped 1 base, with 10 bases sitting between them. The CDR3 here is CASSLDWAGNTEAFF. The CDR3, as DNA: TGTGCCAGCAGCTTAGATTGGGCAGGGAACACTGAAGCTTTCTTT.

The CDR3 DNA is TGTGCCAGCAGCACCGCTAGCGGGAGTAAAGAGACCCAGTACTTC. Amino acids: CASSTASGSKETQYF. The V gene is TRBV5-4, the J gene TRBJ2-5, with 10 bases matching TRBD2. Unmatched junction bases numbered 6, after V lost 4 bases and J lost 3 bases. Germline lookup yields CDR1 SGHNT and CDR2 YYREEE (reference sequence). The CDR3 loop spans 15 amino acids.

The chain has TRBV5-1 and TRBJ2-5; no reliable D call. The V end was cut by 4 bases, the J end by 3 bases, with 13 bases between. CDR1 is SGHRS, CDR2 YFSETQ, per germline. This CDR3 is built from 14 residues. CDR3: CASSPEVREETQYF. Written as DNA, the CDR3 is TGCGCCAGCAGCCCTGAGGTCCGAGAAGAGACCCAGTACTTC.

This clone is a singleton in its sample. CDR3 sequence reads: CASSSPGRRYGYTF. CDR3 bases: TGTGCCAGCAGTTCTCCGGGGAGACGCTATGGCTACACCTTC. The genes are TRBV28 and TRBJ1-2; unclear D gene. The CDR3 sequence is 14 residues long. CDR1 and CDR2 (germline): MDHEN, SYDVKM. Trimming stripped 4 bases from V and 4 bases from J, with 13 bases between.

The CDR3 is CASSWTSGKETQYF. The CDR3 nucleotides read TGCGCCAGCAGCTGGACTAGCGGGAAAGAGACCCAGTACTTC. J is TRBJ2-5 and V is TRBV5-1; 12 bases are shared with TRBD2. The germline gives CDR1 SGHRS, CDR2 YFSETQ. The V segment lost 3 bases and the J segment 3 bases; nucleotides outside the gene matches: 0. This CDR3 has 14 amino acids.

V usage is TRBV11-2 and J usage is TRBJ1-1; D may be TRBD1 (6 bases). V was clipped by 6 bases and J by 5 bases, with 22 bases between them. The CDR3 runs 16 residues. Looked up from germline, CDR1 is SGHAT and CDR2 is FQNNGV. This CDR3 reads CASRAAVGGGSTEAFF. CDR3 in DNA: TGTGCCAGCAGGGCTGCCGTCGGAGGGGGATCAACTGAAGCTTTCTTT.